Sequencing of this T cell receptor beta chain was carried out in a study of Ad26.COV2.S vaccination and SARS-CoV-2 variants listed by TCRdb under 2021. Broadly, across the study: Vaccine-arm donors came from COV1001, a multicentre, randomized, double-blind, placebo-controlled phase I-IIa trial of Ad26.COV2.S in healthy adults. Ad26.COV2.S was given intramuscularly at 5x10^10 or 1x10^11 viral particles, as a single shot or as two shots 56 days apart. The specificity and breadth of SARS-CoV-2-reactive T cell receptors after Ad26.COV2.S vaccination were assessed by TCRbeta repertoire sequencing. A total of some 30 samples were included in the TCR-sequenced set, comprising about 20 Ad26.COV2.S vaccine recipients, 5 placebo recipients and 8 SARS-CoV-2 convalescent individuals. Trial participants were randomized into five groups of five: low-dose or high-dose Ad26.COV2.S given once or twice, or placebo on both occasions. Investigators did not know the trial group allocation while performing experiments and assessing outcomes. The research as a whole found: The study was not powered to compare responses between vaccine doses or regimens. Vaccine and placebo recipients had comparable non-spike TCR breadth, which fits with the vaccine containing only spike. Ad26.COV2.S recipients had higher spike-specific TCR breadth than placebo recipients (P = 0.0014). It was noted by the authors that total T cell responses may have been underestimated by the TCR breadth and depth analyses. Substantial breadth of spike-specific CD8+ and CD4+ T cell responses was reported after vaccination.

From the cysteine up to the phenylalanine, the CDR3 has a length of 13 residues. Only the CDR3 region is kept as DNA, spanning 39 bases read in frame from base 1. V was cut back by 9 bases and J by 1 base, leaving a gap of 13 bases between them. Taken from the germline V gene, the CDR1 and CDR2 loops are MNHEY and SVGAGI. Concerning this clone itself: Its antigen is still unknown. Base qualities are not recorded, but no much larger clone differs from it by a single base.

Sample treatment or condition, as interpreted from the label and publication: 15 to 20 received Ad26.COV2.S at low or high dose, single or two shots; about 5 received placebo; per-sample allocation not given. Repertoires of vaccine and placebo recipients were sequenced from samples collected on day 63 after the first injection. Between 29 July and 7 August 2020, Cohort 1b enrolled 20 to 30 adults aged 18-55 years at one site in Boston, USA. Ad26.COV2.S was a replication-incompetent adenovirus type 26 vector expressing a prefusion-stabilized SARS-CoV-2 spike protein from the original Wuhan strain. The immunoSEQ Assay was used to sequence TCRbeta CDR3 regions. After extraction, genomic DNA underwent amplification by bias-controlled multiplex PCR, followed by high-throughput sequencing. The authors' pipeline ran thus. Collapsing and filtering of sequences were performed to quantify the absolute abundance of each unique TCRbeta CDR3 region. T cell fraction was estimated by normalizing TCRbeta template counts to usable DNA, which was measured by amplifying reference genes present in all nucleated cells. Repertoire TCRs were annotated as SARS-CoV-2-specific by exact matching of V gene, CDR3 amino acid sequence and J gene to a known reactive TCR set. The reference SARS-CoV-2 TCR set was derived from MIRA and filtered for enrichment in COVID-19-positive ImmuneCODE repertoires, a step that removed public or cross-reactive TCRs. Drawing on the MIRA antigens, annotated TCRs were analysed further at the level of specific ORF or position within ORF. Breadth was defined as the number of annotated unique rearrangements divided by the total number of unique productive rearrangements, and depth was defined as the summed frequency of the annotated unique rearrangements. Two-sided Wilcoxon rank-sum tests were applied when comparing TCR breadth between groups. TCRdb stores this immuneACCESS table with in-frame sequences only. Part of the clones is absent; in the studies checked, under half of the shortfall reflects unresolved V genes, and no reason is known for the rest. V and J calls and clone size come straight from that table; D and trimming were deduced from the DNA. Counted in this sample were 250,000 or so clones; roughly 85% of them appeared once. Nearly 3% of the sample comes from the top ten.

The V gene is TRBV6-5 and the J gene is TRBJ2-7, with no confidently assigned D gene. This clonotype originated in a person between 18 and 60 years old who received the Ad26.COV2.S COVID-19 vaccine or a placebo. The material sequenced was peripheral blood, taken in a trial of Ad26.COV2.S vaccine versus placebo. CDR3 reads: CASGRASSYEQYF. The DNA sequence is as follows: TGTGCCAGTGGAAGGGCGAGTTCCTACGAGCAGTACTTC.